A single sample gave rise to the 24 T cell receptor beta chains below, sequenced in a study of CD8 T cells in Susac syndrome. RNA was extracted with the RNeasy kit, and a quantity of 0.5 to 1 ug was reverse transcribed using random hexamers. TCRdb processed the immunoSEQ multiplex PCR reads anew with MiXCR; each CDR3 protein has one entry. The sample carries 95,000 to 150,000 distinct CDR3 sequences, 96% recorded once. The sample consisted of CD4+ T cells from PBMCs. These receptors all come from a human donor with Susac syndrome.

The CDR3: CASSPRGPFGETQYF. Written as DNA, the CDR3 is TGTGCCAGCAGTCCAAGGGGCCCCTTCGGGGAGACCCAGTACTTC. This chain links TRBV7-9 with TRBJ2-5; D might be TRBD1 (5 bases). Germline CDR1 reads SEHNR; CDR2 reads FQNEAQ (reference sequence). CDR3 length: 15 amino acids. V lost 6 bases to trimming and J lost 5 bases, with 19 bases between them.

DNA of the CDR3: TGTGCCAGCAGGACTTGGGGCAGTAACACTGAAGCTTTCTTT. Encoded protein: CASRTWGSNTEAFF. J is TRBJ1-1 and V is TRBV28; a weak D match, TRBD1 (5 bases). CDR3 length equals 14 residues. V gave up 6 bases and J gave up 2 bases, with 13 bases separating them. Germline V lookup: CDR1 MDHEN, CDR2 SYDVKM. The whole variable domain, filled in from reference TRBV28 and TRBJ1-1, reads DVKVTQSSRYLVKRTGEKVFLECVQDMDHENMFWYRQDPGLGLRLIYFSYDVKMKEKGDIPEGYSVSREKKERFSLILESASTNQTSMYLCASRTWGSNTEAFFGQGTRLTVV.

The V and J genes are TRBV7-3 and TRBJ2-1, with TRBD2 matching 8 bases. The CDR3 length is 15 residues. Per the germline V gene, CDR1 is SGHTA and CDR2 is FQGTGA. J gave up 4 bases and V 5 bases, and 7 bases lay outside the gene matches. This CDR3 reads CASSRQAGVYNEQFF. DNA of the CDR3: TGTGCCAGCAGCCGGCAAGCGGGAGTTTACAATGAGCAGTTCTTC.

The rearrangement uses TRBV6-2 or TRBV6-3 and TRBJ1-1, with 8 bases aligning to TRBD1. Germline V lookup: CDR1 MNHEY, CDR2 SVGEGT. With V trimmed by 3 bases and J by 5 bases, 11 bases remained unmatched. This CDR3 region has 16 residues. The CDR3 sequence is CASSYGQGVALTEAFF. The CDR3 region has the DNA TGTGCCAGCAGTTATGGACAGGGAGTAGCTCTGACTGAAGCTTTCTTT.

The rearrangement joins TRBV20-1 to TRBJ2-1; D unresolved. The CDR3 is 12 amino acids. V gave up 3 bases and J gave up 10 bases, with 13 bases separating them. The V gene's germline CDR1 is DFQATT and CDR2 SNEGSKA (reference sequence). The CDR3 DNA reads TGCAGTGCTAGGACCCCTGAGTCCGAGCAGTTCTTC. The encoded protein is CSARTPESEQFF.

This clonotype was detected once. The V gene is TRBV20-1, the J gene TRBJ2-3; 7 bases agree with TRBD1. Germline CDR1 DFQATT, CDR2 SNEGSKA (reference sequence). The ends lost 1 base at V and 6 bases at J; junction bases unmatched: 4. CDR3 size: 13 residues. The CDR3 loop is CSARAQTGDTQYF. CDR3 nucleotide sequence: TGCAGTGCTAGAGCCCAGACAGGGGATACGCAGTATTTT.

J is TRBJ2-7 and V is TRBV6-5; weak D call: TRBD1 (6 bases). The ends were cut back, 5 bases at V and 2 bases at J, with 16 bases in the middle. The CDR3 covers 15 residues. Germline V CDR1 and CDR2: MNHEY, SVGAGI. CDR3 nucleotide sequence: TGTGCCAGCAGTCACCGGGCAGGGGCAGCCTACGAGCAGTACTTC. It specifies CASSHRAGAAYEQYF.

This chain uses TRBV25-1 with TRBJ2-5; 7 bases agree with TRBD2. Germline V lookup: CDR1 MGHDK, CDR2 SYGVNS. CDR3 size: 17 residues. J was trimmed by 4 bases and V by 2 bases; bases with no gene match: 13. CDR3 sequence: CASSEVLGWTGGETQYF. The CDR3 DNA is TGTGCCAGCAGTGAAGTTTTGGGGTGGACGGGGGGAGAGACCCAGTACTTC. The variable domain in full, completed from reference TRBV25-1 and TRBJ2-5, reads EADIYQTPRYLVIGTGKKITLECSQTMGHDKMYWYQQDPGMELHLIHYSYGVNSTEKGDLSSESTVSRIRTEHFPLTLESARPSHTSQYLCASSEVLGWTGGETQYFGPGTRLLVL.

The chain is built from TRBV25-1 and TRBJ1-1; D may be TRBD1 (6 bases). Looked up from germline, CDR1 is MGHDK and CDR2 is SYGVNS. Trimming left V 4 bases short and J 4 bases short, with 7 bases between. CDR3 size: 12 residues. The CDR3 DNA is TGTGCCAGCAGTGGAGGGGGCACTGAAGCTTTCTTT. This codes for CASSGGGTEAFF. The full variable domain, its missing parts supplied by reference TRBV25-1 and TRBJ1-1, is EADIYQTPRYLVIGTGKKITLECSQTMGHDKMYWYQQDPGMELHLIHYSYGVNSTEKGDLSSESTVSRIRTEHFPLTLESARPSHTSQYLCASSGGGTEAFFGQGTRLTVV.

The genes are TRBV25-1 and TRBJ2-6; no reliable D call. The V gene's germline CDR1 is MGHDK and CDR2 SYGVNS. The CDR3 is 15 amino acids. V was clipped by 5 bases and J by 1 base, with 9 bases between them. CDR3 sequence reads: CASSRRLSGANVLTF. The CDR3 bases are TGTGCCAGCAGTAGGCGACTTTCTGGGGCCAACGTCCTGACTTTC.

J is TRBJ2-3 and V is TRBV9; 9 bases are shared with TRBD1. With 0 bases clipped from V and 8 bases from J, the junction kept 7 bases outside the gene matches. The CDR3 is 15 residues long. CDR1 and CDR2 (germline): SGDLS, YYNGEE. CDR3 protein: CASSVESTGGITQYF. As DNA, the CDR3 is TGTGCCAGCAGCGTAGAATCCACAGGGGGCATTACGCAGTATTTT. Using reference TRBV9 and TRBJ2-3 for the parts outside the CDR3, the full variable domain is DSGVTQTPKHLITATGQRVTLRCSPRSGDLSVYWYQQSLDQGLQFLIQYYNGEERAKGNILERFSAQQFPDLHSELNLSSLELGDSALYFCASSVESTGGITQYFGPGTRLTVL.

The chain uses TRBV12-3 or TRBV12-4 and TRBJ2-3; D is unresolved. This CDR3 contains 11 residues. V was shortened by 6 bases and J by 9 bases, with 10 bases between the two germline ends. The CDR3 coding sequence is TGTGCCAGCAGCCCCTCCTCGACGCAGTATTTT. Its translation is CASSPSSTQYF.

CDR3 sequence: CASSYLGGSNEKLFF. CDR3 DNA sequence: TGTGCCAGCAGTTACTTGGGTGGATCTAATGAAAAACTGTTTTTT. The V and J genes are TRBV6-6 and TRBJ1-4, with D unclear. Trimming removed 1 base at V and 3 bases at J, with 9 bases between. Germline assignment: CDR1 MNHNY and CDR2 SVGAGI (reference sequence). The CDR3 runs to 15 residues.

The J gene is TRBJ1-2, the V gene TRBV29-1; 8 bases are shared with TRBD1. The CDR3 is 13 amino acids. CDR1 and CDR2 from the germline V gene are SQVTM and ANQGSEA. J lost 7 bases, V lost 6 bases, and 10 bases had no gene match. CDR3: CSVERQGKVGYTF. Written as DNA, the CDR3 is TGCAGCGTGGAAAGACAGGGGAAAGTTGGCTACACCTTC.

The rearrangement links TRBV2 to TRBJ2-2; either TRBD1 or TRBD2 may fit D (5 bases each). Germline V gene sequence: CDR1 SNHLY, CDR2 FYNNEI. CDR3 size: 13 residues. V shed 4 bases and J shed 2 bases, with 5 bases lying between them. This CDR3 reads CASSGDNTGELFF. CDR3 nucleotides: TGTGCCAGCAGTGGGGACAACACCGGGGAGCTGTTTTTT.

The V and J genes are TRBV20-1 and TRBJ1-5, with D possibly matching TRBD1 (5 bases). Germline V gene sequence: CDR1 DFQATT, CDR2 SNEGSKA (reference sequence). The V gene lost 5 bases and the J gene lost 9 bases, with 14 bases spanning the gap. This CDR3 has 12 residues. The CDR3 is CSAVGPQGPQHF. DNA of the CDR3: TGCAGTGCTGTCGGGCCCCAGGGGCCCCAGCATTTT.

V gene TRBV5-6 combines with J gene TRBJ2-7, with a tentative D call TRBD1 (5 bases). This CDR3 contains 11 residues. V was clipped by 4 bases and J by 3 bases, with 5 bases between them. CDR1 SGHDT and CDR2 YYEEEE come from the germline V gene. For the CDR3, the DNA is TGTGCCAGCAGCGGACACTACGAGCAGTACTTC. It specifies CASSGHYEQYF.

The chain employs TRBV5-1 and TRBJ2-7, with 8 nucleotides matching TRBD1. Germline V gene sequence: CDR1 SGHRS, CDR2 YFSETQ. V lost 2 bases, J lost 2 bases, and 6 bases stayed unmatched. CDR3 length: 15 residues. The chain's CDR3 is CASSLTQGGAYEQYF. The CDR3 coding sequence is TGCGCCAGCAGCTTAACACAGGGGGGCGCCTACGAGCAGTACTTC. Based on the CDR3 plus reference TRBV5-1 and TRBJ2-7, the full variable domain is KAGVTQTPRYLIKTRGQQVTLSCSPISGHRSVSWYQQTPGQGLQFLFEYFSETQRNKGNFPGRFSGRQFSNSRSEMNVSTLELGDSALYLCASSLTQGGAYEQYFGPGTRLTVT.

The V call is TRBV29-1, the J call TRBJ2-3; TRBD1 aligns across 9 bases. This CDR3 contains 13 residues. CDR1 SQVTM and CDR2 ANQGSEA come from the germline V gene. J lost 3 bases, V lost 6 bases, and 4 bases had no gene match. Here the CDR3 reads CSVSGQGTDTQYF. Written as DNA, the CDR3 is TGCAGCGTCTCGGGACAGGGAACAGATACGCAGTATTTT.

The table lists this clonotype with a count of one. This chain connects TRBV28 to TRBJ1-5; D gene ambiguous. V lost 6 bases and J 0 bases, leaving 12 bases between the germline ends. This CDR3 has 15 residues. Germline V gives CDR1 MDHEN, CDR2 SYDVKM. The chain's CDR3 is CASRGPALSNQPQHF. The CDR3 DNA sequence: TGTGCCAGCAGAGGGCCCGCTCTTAGCAATCAGCCCCAGCATTTT.

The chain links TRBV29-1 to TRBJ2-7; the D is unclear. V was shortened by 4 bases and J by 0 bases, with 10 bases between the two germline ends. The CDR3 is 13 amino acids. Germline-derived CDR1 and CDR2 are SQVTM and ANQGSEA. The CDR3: CSVGGVLSYEQYF. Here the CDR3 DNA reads TGCAGCGTTGGGGGTGTACTCTCCTACGAGCAGTACTTC.

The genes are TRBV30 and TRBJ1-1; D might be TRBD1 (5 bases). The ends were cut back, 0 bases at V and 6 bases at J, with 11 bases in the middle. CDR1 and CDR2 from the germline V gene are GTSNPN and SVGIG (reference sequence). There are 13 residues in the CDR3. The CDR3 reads CAWSVSWDSEAFF. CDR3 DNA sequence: TGTGCCTGGAGTGTATCGTGGGACTCTGAAGCTTTCTTT.

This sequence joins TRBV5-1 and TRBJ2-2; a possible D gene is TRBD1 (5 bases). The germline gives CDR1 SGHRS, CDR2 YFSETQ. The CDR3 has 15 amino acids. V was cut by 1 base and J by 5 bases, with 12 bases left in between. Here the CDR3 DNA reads TGCGCCAGCAGCTTGCTGCAGGGATCTACCGGGGAGCTGTTTTTT. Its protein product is CASSLLQGSTGELFF.

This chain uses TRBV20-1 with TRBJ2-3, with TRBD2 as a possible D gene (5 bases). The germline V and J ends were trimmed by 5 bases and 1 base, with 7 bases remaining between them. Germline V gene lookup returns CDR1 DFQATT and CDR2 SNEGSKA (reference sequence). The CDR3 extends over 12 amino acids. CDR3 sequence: CSARSGTDTQYF. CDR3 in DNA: TGCAGTGCTCGTAGCGGCACAGATACGCAGTATTTT.